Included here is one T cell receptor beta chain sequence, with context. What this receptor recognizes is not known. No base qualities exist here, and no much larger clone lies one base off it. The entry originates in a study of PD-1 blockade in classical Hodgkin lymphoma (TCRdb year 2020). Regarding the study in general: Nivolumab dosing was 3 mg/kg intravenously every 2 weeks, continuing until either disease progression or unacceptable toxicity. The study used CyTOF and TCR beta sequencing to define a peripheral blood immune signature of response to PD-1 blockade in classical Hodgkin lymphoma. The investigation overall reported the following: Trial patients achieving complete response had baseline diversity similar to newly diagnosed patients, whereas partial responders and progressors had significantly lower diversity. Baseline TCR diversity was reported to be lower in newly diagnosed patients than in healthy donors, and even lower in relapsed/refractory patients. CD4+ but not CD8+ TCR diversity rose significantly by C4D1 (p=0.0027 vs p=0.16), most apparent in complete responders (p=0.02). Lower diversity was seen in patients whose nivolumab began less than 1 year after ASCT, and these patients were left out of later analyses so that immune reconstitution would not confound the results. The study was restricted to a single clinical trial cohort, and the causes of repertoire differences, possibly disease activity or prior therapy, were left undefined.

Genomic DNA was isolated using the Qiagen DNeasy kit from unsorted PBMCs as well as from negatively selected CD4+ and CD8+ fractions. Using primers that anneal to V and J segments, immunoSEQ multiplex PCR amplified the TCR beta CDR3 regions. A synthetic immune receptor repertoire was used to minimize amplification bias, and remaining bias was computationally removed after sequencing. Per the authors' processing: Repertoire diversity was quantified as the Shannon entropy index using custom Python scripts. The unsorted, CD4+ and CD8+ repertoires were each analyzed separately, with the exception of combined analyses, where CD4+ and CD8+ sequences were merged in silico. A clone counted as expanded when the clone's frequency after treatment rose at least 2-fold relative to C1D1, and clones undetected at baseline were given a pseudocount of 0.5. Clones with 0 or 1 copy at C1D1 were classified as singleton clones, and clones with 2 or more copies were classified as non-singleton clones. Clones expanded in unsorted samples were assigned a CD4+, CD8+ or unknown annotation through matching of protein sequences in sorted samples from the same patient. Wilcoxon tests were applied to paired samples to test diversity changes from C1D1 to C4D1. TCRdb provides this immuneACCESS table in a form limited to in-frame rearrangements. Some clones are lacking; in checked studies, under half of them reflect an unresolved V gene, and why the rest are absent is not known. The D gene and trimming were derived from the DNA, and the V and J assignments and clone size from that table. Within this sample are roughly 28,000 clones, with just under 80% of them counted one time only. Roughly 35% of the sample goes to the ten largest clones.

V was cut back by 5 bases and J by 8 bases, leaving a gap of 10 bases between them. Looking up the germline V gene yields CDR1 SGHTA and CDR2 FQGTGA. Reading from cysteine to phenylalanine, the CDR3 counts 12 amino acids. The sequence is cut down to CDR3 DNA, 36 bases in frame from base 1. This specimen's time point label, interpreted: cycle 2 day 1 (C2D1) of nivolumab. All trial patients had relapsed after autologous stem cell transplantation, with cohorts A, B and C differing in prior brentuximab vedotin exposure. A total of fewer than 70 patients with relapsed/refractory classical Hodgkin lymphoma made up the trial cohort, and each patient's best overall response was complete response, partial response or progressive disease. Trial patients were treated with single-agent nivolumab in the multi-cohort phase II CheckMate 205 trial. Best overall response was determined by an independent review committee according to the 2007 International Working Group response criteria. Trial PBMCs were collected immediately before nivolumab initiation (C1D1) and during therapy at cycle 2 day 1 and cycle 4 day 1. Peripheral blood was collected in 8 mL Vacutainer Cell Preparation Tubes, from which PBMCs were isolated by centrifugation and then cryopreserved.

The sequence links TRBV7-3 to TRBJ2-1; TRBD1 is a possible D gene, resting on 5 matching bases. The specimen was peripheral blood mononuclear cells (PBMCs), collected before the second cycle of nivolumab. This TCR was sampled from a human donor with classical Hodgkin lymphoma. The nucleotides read TGTGCCAGCAGCAACAGGTTCGATGAGCAGTTCTTC. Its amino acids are CASSNRFDEQFF.